This TCR beta chain was captured by sequencing in a study of blood T cell repertoires in COVID-19. Study-wide background: Both acute and convalescent COVID-19 samples were obtained from the United States, Italy and Spain. In each case, the material was cDNA or gDNA derived from T cells, B-cell-depleted T cells, or PBMCs.

This CDR3 is 15 amino acids long. Germline V gene data show CDR1 as MNHEY and CDR2 as SVGAGI. V was pared by 0 bases and J by 4 bases, with 12 bases between. Per the authors' pipeline: Amplified reference gene primers provided the basis for estimating nucleated cell counts. Method: immunoSEQ multiplex PCR; TCRdb's copy keeps in-frame clones and lacks some. That table furnishes V, J and clone size, whereas the DNA furnished D and trimming. This table has 150,000 to 200,000 clones, approximately 84% appearing once. The chain carries TRBV6-5 and TRBJ1-1; no firm D call. Source material: peripheral blood. The sequence derives from a woman older than 75 with acute or convalescent COVID-19. Here the CDR3 reads CASSYSIAPGTEAFF. The CDR3 nucleotides are TGTGCCAGCAGTTACTCGATTGCTCCGGGCACTGAAGCTTTCTTT.